This is a list of T cell receptor beta chains from one sample in a study of T cells in Graves' hyperthyroidism and ophthalmopathy. TCRdb fed the multiplex PCR reads into MiXCR, producing one record per CDR3 protein. The sample gives approximately 610,000 distinct CDR3 sequences, approximately 15% of which show up once; 15% to 20% is in the top ten. Sequencing input: blood. These receptor sequences come from a woman aged 18-35 years with Graves' hyperthyroidism. Each CDR3 is given with its conserved first and last residue. Fields, in order: J gene, V gene, D gene, clone size, CDR3 DNA, CDR3 protein. The D gene is left open where the match is weak. Rows give clone size only sometimes, using once, few, many, or a class for an expanded clone.

TRBJ1-5	TRBV19	TRBD1	few	TGTGCCAGTAGGCGGGACAGTATCAATCAGCCCCAGCATTTT	CASRRDSINQPQHF
TRBJ2-1	TRBV20-1	TRBD2	many	TGCAGTGCGGAGGGACTAGCGGGTTACAATGAGCAGTTCTTC	CSAEGLAGYNEQFF
TRBJ2-7	TRBV7-2	TRBD2	many	TGTGCCAGCAGCTTTTCTAGCGGGAGTTACGAGCAGTACTTC	CASSFSSGSYEQYF
TRBJ1-6	TRBV29-1	TRBD1	-	TGCAGCGTTGGTAATGGGACAGGGGCTTCACCCCTCCACTTT	CSVGNGTGASPLHF
TRBJ2-1	TRBV6-5	-	-	TGTGCCAGCAGTTACGTAGGGGACGATGAGCAGTTCTTC	CASSYVGDDEQFF
TRBJ1-2	TRBV28	-	many	TGTGCCAGCAGTTTAGGCCCGACCTTGGACTATGGCTACACCTTC	CASSLGPTLDYGYTF
TRBJ1-4	TRBV20-1	TRBD1	few	TGCAGTGCACCCTCCCCGGACAGGGTCAATGAAAAACTGTTTTTT	CSAPSPDRVNEKLFF
TRBJ2-5	TRBV2	TRBD2	many	TGTGCCAGCAGTAAAACGACTAGCGGGTACCAAGAGACCCAGTACTTC	CASSKTTSGYQETQYF
TRBJ1-1	TRBV29-1	-	-	TGCAGCGTTGAATATAGGCTGAACACTGAAGCTTTCTTT	CSVEYRLNTEAFF
TRBJ2-2	TRBV6-1	-	few	TGTGCCAGCAGCCCCGCCGTCCGGTCCACCGGGGAGCTGTTTTTT	CASSPAVRSTGELFF
TRBJ2-5	TRBV6-2/TRBV6-3	-	-	TGTGCCAGCAGACCTTCGGGCCCCTTTGAGACCCAGTACTTC	CASRPSGPFETQYF
TRBJ2-1	TRBV24-1	-	-	TGTGCCACCAGTGATTCCACAGGGTGGTATGAGCAGTTCTTC	CATSDSTGWYEQFF
TRBJ2-2	TRBV4-1	TRBD1	few	TGCGCCAGCAGCCAAGTGGTACGAGGGGGCTACGGCACCGGGGAGCTGTTTTTT	CASSQVVRGGYGTGELFF
TRBJ2-7	TRBV25-1	-	-	TGTGCCAGCAGTGAGCGGGGACTGGGCTACGAGCAGTACTTC	CASSERGLGYEQYF
TRBJ2-5	TRBV3-1	-	many	TGTGCCAGCAGCCAAGAAGGAAAGACCCAGTACTTC	CASSQEGKTQYF
TRBJ2-3	TRBV6-4	TRBD1	-	TGTGCCAGCAGTGACTCTCACGGGACAGCAGATACGCAGTATTTT	CASSDSHGTADTQYF
TRBJ2-1	TRBV30	-	many	TGTGCCTGGGAATGGGGGTGGGGGGTGAATGAGCAGTTCTTC	CAWEWGWGVNEQFF
TRBJ1-1	TRBV12-3/TRBV12-4	-	many	TGTGCCAGCGGGATGAGGTTTACTAACACTGAAGCTTTCTTT	CASGMRFTNTEAFF
TRBJ1-1	TRBV3-1	-	many	TGTGCCAGCAGCCAATCGAACACTGAAGCTTTCTTT	CASSQSNTEAFF
TRBJ1-5	TRBV5-1	-	few	TGCGCCAGCAGCCTCGAGACAGAAAGAAAAAAGTATAGCAATCAGCCCCAGCATTTT	CASSLETERKKYSNQPQHF
TRBJ1-4	TRBV27	-	-	TGTGCCAGCAGTCCCCAAGGGCGCGATAATGAAAAACTGTTTTTT	CASSPQGRDNEKLFF
TRBJ1-2	TRBV6-1	-	many	TGTGCCAGCAGTCTTGCGGGGAGCCTGGCCTATGGCTACACCTTC	CASSLAGSLAYGYTF
TRBJ2-7	TRBV20-1	-	many	TGCAGTGCTAGGGGGGGGCCCTACGAGCAGTACTTC	CSARGGPYEQYF
TRBJ1-5	TRBV20-1	-	many	TGCAGTGCTTTCGACAGATTTAGCAATCAGCCCCAGCATTTT	CSAFDRFSNQPQHF
TRBJ2-2	TRBV5-1	TRBD1	few	TGCGCCAGCAGCTCAGACAGGGCGGGCACCGGGGAGCTGTTTTTT	CASSSDRAGTGELFF
TRBJ2-1	TRBV6-5	TRBD1	many	TGTGCCAGCAGTTACTTGGACAGGGGGCCTTCCAATGAGCAGTTCTTC	CASSYLDRGPSNEQFF
TRBJ2-5	TRBV2	TRBD1	many	TGTGCCATGCAGGGAGACAGGGGACAAGAGACCCAGTACTTC	CAMQGDRGQETQYF
TRBJ2-2	TRBV20-1	-	many	TGCAGTGCTAGAGATGCCTTTGAAGGCCGCTTCGGGGAGCTGTTTTTT	CSARDAFEGRFGELFF
TRBJ2-7	TRBV27	TRBD1	few	TGTGCCAGCAGTTTATCAGGGGGCAGGACCTACGAGCAGTACTTC	CASSLSGGRTYEQYF
TRBJ1-1	TRBV10-3	-	many	TGTGCCATCAGTGAGTCTAGAGGTACGAGGGACACTGAAGCTTTCTTT	CAISESRGTRDTEAFF
TRBJ1-5	TRBV7-8	TRBD1	many	TGTGCCAGCAGCTTAGTGGGGGACAGCTTTAATCAGCCCCAGCATTTT	CASSLVGDSFNQPQHF
TRBJ1-5	TRBV7-9	TRBD1	few	TGTGCCAGCAGCTCCTCCGGGACAGGCTTCAATCAGCCCCAGCATTTT	CASSSSGTGFNQPQHF
TRBJ2-1	TRBV20-1	TRBD2	many	TGCAGTGCTGTACAAGCGGGGGGTGGTGAGCAGTTCTTC	CSAVQAGGGEQFF
TRBJ1-6	TRBV9	-	few	TGTGCCAGCAGCGTAGGGGGGGTAACGGGTGATTCACCCCTCCACTTT	CASSVGGVTGDSPLHF
TRBJ2-7	TRBV19	-	-	TGTGCCAGTAGTATAAAGGTGGCGAGCTACGAGCAGTACTTC	CASSIKVASYEQYF
TRBJ1-5	TRBV2	-	-	TGTGCCAGCAGTGACTCCAGCGGCAATCAGCCCCAGCATTTT	CASSDSSGNQPQHF
TRBJ2-1	TRBV20-1	TRBD2	once	TGCAGTGCTCCGGGGAGTGGGCTAGCGGGAGCCTCCTACAATGGGCAGTTCTTC	CSAPGSGLAGASYNGQFF
TRBJ1-4	TRBV7-2	-	-	TGTGCCAGCAACTTCAGACAGCGGGATGAAAAACTGTTTTTT	CASNFRQRDEKLFF
TRBJ2-7	TRBV20-1	TRBD2	many	TGCAGTGCTAAAACCCACGGCGGGAGGATCCTCTATGAGCAGTACTTC	CSAKTHGGRILYEQYF
TRBJ2-2	TRBV2	TRBD1	many	TGTGCCAGCAGTCCGACAGGGGGCGAGGGCACCGGGGAGCTGTTTTTT	CASSPTGGEGTGELFF
TRBJ2-5	TRBV18	-	many	TGTGCCAGCTCACGTTCTGGGGTTGAGACCCAGTACTTC	CASSRSGVETQYF
TRBJ2-1	TRBV28	TRBD2	many	TGTGCCAGCAGATTAGCGGGAGGCCCCTACAATGAGCAGTTCTTC	CASRLAGGPYNEQFF
TRBJ2-2	TRBV6-1	TRBD1	-	TGTGCCAGCACCTCCTCCGGGACAGGGGCCGGGGAGCTGTTTTTT	CASTSSGTGAGELFF
TRBJ1-1	TRBV7-2	-	many	TGTGCCAGCAGCCCCAGGACCGCTCCGTTGCCTGAAGCTTTCTTT	CASSPRTAPLPEAFF
TRBJ2-5	TRBV5-8	-	many	TGTGCCAGCAGCTTGGGGGTTCAAGAGGAGACCCAGTACTTC	CASSLGVQEETQYF
TRBJ2-1	TRBV11-3	TRBD2	many	TGTGCCAGCAGCTTAGCTCACGGGGGGGGCTACAATGAGCAGTTCTTC	CASSLAHGGGYNEQFF
TRBJ2-6	TRBV9	-	-	TGTGCCAGCAGCGTAGACTTTGGAAGACGACCCTCTGGGGCCAACGTCCTGACTTTC	CASSVDFGRRPSGANVLTF
TRBJ2-7	TRBV20-1	TRBD2	-	TGCAGTGCTAGAGATCCCCTGACTAGCGGGGGTTACGAGCAGTACTTC	CSARDPLTSGGYEQYF
TRBJ2-1	TRBV5-1	-	many	TGCGCCAGCAGAAAGAGCTCCTACAATGAGCAGTTCTTC	CASRKSSYNEQFF